The clone carrying this T cell receptor (beta chain) was observed a few times. This sample is part of a study of patients and donors after allogeneic stem cell transplantation. V dropped 5 bases and J dropped 5 bases, with 22 bases sitting between them. CDR3 size: 16 residues. Germline CDR1 and CDR2: SGHRS and YFSETQ. Using its own MiXCR run on the RT-PCR reads, TCRdb lists one record per CDR3 protein. In the table there are about 960,000 distinct CDR3 sequences, approximately 19% of which are singletons. The clonotype comes from a human donor who was either an allogeneic HSCT recipient or a stem cell or donor lymphocyte infusion donor (not recorded which). It is not recorded whose cells these are; they may come from a transplant donor. Source material: blood, either unsorted or a sorted T cell fraction (not recorded which). The chain couples TRBV5-1 to TRBJ1-1, with TRBD1 as a possible D gene (6 bases). CDR3 DNA sequence: TGCGCCAGCAGACAGGGACATAACACGGCAGGAACTGAAGCTTTCTTT. This codes for CASRQGHNTAGTEAFF. Full variable domain (rest looked up from reference TRBV5-1 and TRBJ1-1): KAGVTQTPRYLIKTRGQQVTLSCSPISGHRSVSWYQQTPGQGLQFLFEYFSETQRNKGNFPGRFSGRQFSNSRSEMNVSTLELGDSALYLCASRQGHNTAGTEAFFGQGTRLTVV.